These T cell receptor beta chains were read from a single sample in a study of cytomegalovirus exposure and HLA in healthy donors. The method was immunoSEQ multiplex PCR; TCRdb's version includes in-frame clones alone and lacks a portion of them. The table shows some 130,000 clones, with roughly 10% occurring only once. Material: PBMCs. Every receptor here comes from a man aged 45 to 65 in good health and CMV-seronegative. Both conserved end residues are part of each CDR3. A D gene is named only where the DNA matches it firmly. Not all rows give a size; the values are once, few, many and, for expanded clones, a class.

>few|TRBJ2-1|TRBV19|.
CASSTQGVNEQFF
TGTGCCAGTAGTACACAGGGCGTCAACGAGCAGTTCTTC
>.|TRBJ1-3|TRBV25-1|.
CASTPNPAGNENTIYF
TGTGCCAGCACCCCGAACCCGGCAGGGAACGAAAACACCATATATTTT
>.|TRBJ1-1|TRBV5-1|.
CASSLEQGTAFF
TGCGCCAGCAGCTTGGAGCAGGGAACAGCTTTCTTT
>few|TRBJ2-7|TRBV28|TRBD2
CASRTSGSYEQYF
TGTGCCAGTCGGACTAGCGGGAGTTACGAGCAGTACTTC
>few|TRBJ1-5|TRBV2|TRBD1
CASTWTGSNQPQHF
TGTGCCAGCACCTGGACAGGTAGCAATCAGCCCCAGCATTTT
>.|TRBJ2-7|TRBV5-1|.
CASSPSPGDAYEQYF
TGCGCCAGCAGCCCGTCACCGGGGGATGCCTACGAGCAGTACTTC
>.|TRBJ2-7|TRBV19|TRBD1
CASRGTGGSEQYF
TGTGCCAGTAGGGGGACAGGGGGCTCCGAGCAGTACTTC
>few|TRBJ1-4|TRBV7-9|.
CASSLVGGGQEKLFF
TGTGCCAGCAGCTTAGTTGGGGGGGGACAAGAAAAACTGTTTTTT
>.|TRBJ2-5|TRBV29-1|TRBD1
CSVGTGVETQYF
TGCAGCGTGGGGACAGGGGTAGAGACCCAGTACTTC
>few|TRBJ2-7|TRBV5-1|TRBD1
CASSADRARSEQYF
TGCGCCAGCAGTGCGGACAGGGCCCGTTCCGAGCAGTACTTC
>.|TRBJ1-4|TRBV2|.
CASSEEGFNEKLFF
TGTGCCAGCAGTGAAGAGGGGTTTAATGAAAAACTGTTTTTT
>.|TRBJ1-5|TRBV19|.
CASSIGGTYSNQPQHF
TGTGCCAGTAGTATTGGCGGAACCTATAGCAATCAGCCCCAGCATTTT
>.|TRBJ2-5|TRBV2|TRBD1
CASSELSGGLETQYF
TGTGCCAGCAGTGAGTTGTCAGGGGGATTGGAGACCCAGTACTTC
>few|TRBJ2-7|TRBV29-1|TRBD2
CSAAKGGANYEQYF
TGCAGCGCCGCTAAGGGAGGGGCCAACTACGAGCAGTACTTC
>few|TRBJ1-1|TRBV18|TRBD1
CASSPGQGGLNTEAFF
TGTGCCAGCTCTCCGGGACAGGGGGGCCTGAACACTGAAGCTTTCTTT
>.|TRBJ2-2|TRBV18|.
CASSPRGQRNTGELFF
TGTGCCAGCTCACCACGCGGGCAGAGAAACACCGGGGAGCTGTTTTTT
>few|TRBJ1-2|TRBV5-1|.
CASSLGAGVDYGYTF
TGCGCCAGCAGCTTGGGTGCAGGGGTCGACTATGGCTACACCTTC
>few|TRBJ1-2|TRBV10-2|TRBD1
CASSEYGQGRGYTF
TGCGCCAGCAGTGAATACGGACAGGGCCGTGGCTACACCTTC
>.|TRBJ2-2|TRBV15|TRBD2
CATSRTSAANTGELFF
TGTGCCACCAGCAGGACTAGCGCGGCGAACACCGGGGAGCTGTTTTTT
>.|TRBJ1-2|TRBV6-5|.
CASSYSGQYGYTF
TGTGCCAGCAGTTACTCCGGACAATATGGCTACACCTTC
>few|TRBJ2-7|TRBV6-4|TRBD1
CAPPRTGFHEQYF
TGTGCCCCCCCCCGGACAGGGTTCCACGAGCAGTACTTC
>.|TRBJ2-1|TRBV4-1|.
CASSQDPGRSYNEQFF
TGCGCCAGCAGCCAAGATCCAGGGCGGTCCTACAATGAGCAGTTCTTC
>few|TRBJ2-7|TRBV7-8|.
CASRLDSYEQYF
TGTGCCAGTAGACTAGACTCCTACGAGCAGTACTTC
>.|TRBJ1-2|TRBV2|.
CASTGGYGYTF
TGTGCCAGCACTGGCGGGTATGGCTACACCTTC
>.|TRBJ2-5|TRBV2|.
CASSGVAREETQYF
TGTGCCAGCAGTGGGGTAGCCAGGGAAGAGACCCAGTACTTC
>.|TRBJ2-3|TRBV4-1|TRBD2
CASSLILAGGRQDTQYF
TGCGCCAGCAGCCTAATACTAGCGGGGGGCCGACAAGATACGCAGTATTTT
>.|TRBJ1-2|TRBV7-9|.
CASSPLVEIPNYGYTF
TGTGCCAGCAGCCCCTTAGTAGAGATACCTAACTATGGCTACACCTTC
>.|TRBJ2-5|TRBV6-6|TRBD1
CASRDRDQETQYF
TGTGCCAGCCGTGACAGGGACCAAGAGACCCAGTACTTC
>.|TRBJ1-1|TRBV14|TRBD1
CASSRTGGNTEAFF
TGTGCCAGCAGCCGGACAGGGGGGAACACTGAAGCTTTCTTT
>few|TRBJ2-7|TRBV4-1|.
CASSRLNDKAKDEQYF
TGCGCCAGCAGCCGTTTAAACGACAAGGCCAAGGACGAGCAGTACTTC
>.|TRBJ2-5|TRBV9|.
CASSAEGVIRDQETQYF
TGTGCCAGCAGCGCCGAGGGGGTTATAAGGGACCAAGAGACCCAGTACTTC
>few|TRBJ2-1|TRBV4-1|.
CASSRQTAYNEQFF
TGCGCCAGCAGCCGGCAGACAGCTTACAATGAGCAGTTCTTC
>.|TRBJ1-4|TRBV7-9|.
CASSLGQGSTNEKLFF
TGTGCCAGCAGCTTAGGTCAGGGGTCAACTAATGAAAAACTGTTTTTT
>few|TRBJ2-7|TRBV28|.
CASRYGIGYEQYF
TGTGCCAGCAGGTACGGGATAGGGTACGAGCAGTACTTC
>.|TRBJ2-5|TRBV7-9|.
CASSQTPETQYF
TGTGCCAGCAGCCAGACTCCAGAGACCCAGTACTTC
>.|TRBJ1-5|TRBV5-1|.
CASSLVGRGYSNQPQHF
TGCGCCAGCAGCTTGGTTGGCAGGGGATATAGCAATCAGCCCCAGCATTTT
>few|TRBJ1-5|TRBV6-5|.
CASKSEGNQPQHF
TGTGCCAGCAAGTCGGAGGGGAATCAGCCCCAGCATTTT
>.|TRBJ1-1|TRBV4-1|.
CASSQETGWVTEAFF
TGCGCCAGCAGCCAAGAAACAGGTTGGGTCACTGAAGCTTTCTTT
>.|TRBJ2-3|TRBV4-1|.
CASSQVKLAGSTDTQYF
TGCGCCAGCAGCCAAGTAAAACTAGCTGGTAGCACAGATACGCAGTATTTT
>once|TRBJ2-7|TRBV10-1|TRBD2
CASSESISSGSYEQYF
TGCGCCAGCAGTGAGTCGATCTCTAGCGGTTCCTACGAGCAGTACTTC
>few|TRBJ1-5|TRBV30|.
CAWNSGPGMRNQPQHF
TGTGCCTGGAACTCAGGCCCGGGGATGCGCAATCAGCCCCAGCATTTT
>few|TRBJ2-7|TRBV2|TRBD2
CAGRSGGYEQYF
TGTGCCGGACGTAGCGGGGGCTACGAGCAGTACTTC
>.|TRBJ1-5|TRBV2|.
CASSGLTLSNQPQHF
TGTGCCAGCAGCGGGTTGACCCTTAGCAATCAGCCCCAGCATTTT
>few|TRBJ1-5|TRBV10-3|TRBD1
CAISADRAINQPQHF
TGTGCCATCAGCGCGGACAGGGCTATCAATCAGCCCCAGCATTTT
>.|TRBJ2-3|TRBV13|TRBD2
CASSLRLAGKGDTQYF
TGTGCCAGCAGCCTTCGACTAGCGGGAAAGGGGGATACGCAGTATTTT
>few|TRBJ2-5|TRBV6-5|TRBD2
CASSYGGVSGTQYF
TGTGCCAGCAGTTACGGGGGGGTGTCGGGGACCCAGTACTTC
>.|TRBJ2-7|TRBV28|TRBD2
CASSSGQTRGAYEQYF
TGTGCCAGCAGCTCCGGGCAGACCCGGGGGGCCTACGAGCAGTACTTC
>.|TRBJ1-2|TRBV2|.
CASSDGYGYTF
TGTGCCAGCAGTGACGGGTATGGCTACACCTTC
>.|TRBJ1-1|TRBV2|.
CASSQIRGGSDTEAFF
TGTGCCAGCAGTCAAATTAGGGGGGGTAGCGACACTGAAGCTTTCTTT
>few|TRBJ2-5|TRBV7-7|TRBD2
CASSFRGGGAGETQYF
TGTGCTAGCAGCTTCCGGGGCGGGGGGGCCGGTGAGACCCAGTACTTC
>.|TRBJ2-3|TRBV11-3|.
CASSLGGHSDTQYF
TGTGCCAGCAGCTTAGGGGGACACTCAGATACGCAGTATTTT
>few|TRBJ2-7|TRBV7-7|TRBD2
CASSLTSGQWEQYF
TGTGCCAGCAGCTTGACTAGCGGCCAGTGGGAGCAGTACTTC
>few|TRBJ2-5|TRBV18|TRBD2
CASSPPRRGTMEQETQYF
TGTGCCAGCTCACCACCCCGACGGGGGACTATGGAACAGGAGACCCAGTACTTC